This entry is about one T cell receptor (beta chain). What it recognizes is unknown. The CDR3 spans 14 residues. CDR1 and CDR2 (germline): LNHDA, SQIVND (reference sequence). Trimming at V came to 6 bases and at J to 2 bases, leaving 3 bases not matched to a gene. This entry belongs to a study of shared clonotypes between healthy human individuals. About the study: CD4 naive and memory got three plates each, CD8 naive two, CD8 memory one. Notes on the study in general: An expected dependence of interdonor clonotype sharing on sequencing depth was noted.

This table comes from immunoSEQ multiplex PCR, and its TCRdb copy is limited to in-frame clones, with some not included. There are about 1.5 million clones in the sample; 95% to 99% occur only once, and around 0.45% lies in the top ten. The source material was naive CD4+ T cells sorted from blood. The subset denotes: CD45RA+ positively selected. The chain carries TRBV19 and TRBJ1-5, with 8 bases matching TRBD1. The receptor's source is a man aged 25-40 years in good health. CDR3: CASRRGQGNQPQHF. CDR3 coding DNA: TGTGCCAGTAGACGGGGACAGGGCAATCAGCCCCAGCATTTT. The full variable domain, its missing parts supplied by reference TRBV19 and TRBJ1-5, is DGGITQSPKYLFRKEGQNVTLSCEQNLNHDAMYWYRQDPGQGLRLIYYSQIVNDFQKGDIAEGYSVSREKKESFPLTVTSAQKNPTAFYLCASRRGQGNQPQHFGDGTRLSIL.